This T cell receptor beta chain was found in a study of CD8 T cells in Susac syndrome. Random-hexamer reverse transcription was applied to roughly 0.5 to 1 ug RNA. TCRdb reanalysed the immunoSEQ multiplex PCR reads using MiXCR and keeps one entry per CDR3 protein. The sample contains around 230,000 distinct CDR3 sequences, around 95% of which appear only once. This clonotype was observed once. Per germline, CDR1 LGHDT and CDR2 YNNKEL (reference sequence). Trimming left V 0 bases short and J 6 bases short, with 9 bases between. This CDR3 is built from 14 residues. Source material: CD4+ T cells from PBMCs. The TCR comes from a human donor with multiple sclerosis. This sequence joins TRBV3-1 and TRBJ2-1; no clear D gene. The CDR3 nucleotides are TGTGCCAGCAGCCAAGAACCCTTTCTCAATGAGCAGTTCTTC. Translating it yields CASSQEPFLNEQFF.